This TCR beta chain came from a study of CD8+CD57+ T cells in acquired aplastic anemia. Study context: Isolated CD4+ and CD8+ cells, once sorted, yielded DNA averaging roughly 3.2 ug.

V lost 2 bases and J lost 2, with 10 bases in between. CDR1 and CDR2 from the germline V gene are DFQATT and SNEGSKA (reference sequence). There are 14 residues in the CDR3. As concerns this clonotype: Its antigen is currently unknown.

An expansion of CD8+CD57+ cells by flow cytometry had been shown in patients chosen for sequencing. Each patient carried a diagnosis of severe acquired aplastic anemia. Broader study findings: Sharing between patients and controls was observed for around 30 CD8+ CDR3 sequences.

Genomic DNA was employed as the template in profiling TCR beta VDJ and CDR3. TCRdb redid the calling of the reads with MiXCR, one entry per CDR3 protein. Seen here are roughly 190,000 distinct CDR3 sequences, around 45% observed once, and the top ten hold over 7.5%. This TCR was recovered from a human donor with aplastic anemia. The rearrangement uses TRBV20-1 and TRBJ1-5; no clear D. Sequenced material: sorted CD4+, CD8+, or CD8+CD57+ T cells (not recorded which) from PBMCs. The CDR3 is CSARTVLGNQPQHF. CDR3 DNA sequence: TGCAGTGCTAGAACGGTATTGGGCAATCAGCCCCAGCATTTT.